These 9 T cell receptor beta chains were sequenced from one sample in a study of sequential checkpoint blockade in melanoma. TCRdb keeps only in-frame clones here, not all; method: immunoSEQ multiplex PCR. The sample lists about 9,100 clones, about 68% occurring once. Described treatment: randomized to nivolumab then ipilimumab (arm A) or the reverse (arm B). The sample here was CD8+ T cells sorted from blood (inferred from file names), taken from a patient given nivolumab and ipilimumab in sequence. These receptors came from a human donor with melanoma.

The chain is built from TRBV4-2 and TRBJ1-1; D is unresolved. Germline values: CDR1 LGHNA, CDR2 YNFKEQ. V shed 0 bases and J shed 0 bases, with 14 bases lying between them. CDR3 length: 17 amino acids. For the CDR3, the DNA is TGTGCCAGCAGCCAAGATCTGGGAGGATTGATGAACACTGAAGCTTTCTTT. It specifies CASSQDLGGLMNTEAFF.

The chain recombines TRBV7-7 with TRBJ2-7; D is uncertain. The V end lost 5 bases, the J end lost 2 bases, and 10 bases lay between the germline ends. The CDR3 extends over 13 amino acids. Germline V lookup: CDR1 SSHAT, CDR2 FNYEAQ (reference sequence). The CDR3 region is CASSPGSPYEQYF. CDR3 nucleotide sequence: TGTGCCAGCAGCCCCGGGTCCCCCTACGAGCAGTACTTC.

CDR3 coding DNA: TGTGCCAGCTCACCAGGGCGGGGGATCACAGATACGCAGTATTTT. Translating gives CASSPGRGITDTQYF. V usage is TRBV18 and J usage is TRBJ2-3, with 7 bases aligning to TRBD2. The CDR3 contains 15 residues. Per the germline V gene, CDR1 is KGHSH and CDR2 is LQKENI. V lost 2 bases to trimming and J lost 2 bases; unmatched junction nucleotides: 4.

CDR3 in amino acids: CASSYPTSGSSDTQYF. The CDR3 nucleotides are TGTGCCAGCAGTTACCCGACTAGCGGGAGCTCAGATACGCAGTATTTT. The V and J genes are TRBV28 and TRBJ2-3, with 12 nucleotides matching TRBD2. CDR3 length: 16 amino acids. V trimming: 4 bases; J trimming: 4 bases; junction bases outside the gene matches: 6. Looked up from germline, CDR1 is MDHEN and CDR2 is SYDVKM.

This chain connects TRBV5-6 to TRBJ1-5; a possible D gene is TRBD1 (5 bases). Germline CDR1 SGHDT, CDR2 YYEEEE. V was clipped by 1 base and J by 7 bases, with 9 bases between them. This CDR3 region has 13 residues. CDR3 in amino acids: CASSLNRGQPQHF. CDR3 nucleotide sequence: TGTGCCAGCAGCTTGAACCGGGGGCAGCCCCAGCATTTT.

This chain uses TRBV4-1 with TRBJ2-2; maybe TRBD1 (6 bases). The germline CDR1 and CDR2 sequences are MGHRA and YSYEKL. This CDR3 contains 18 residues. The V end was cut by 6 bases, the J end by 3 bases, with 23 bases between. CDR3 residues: CASSEHLTGGVDTGELFF. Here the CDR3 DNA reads TGCGCCAGCAGTGAGCATCTGACAGGAGGCGTCGACACCGGGGAGCTGTTTTTT.

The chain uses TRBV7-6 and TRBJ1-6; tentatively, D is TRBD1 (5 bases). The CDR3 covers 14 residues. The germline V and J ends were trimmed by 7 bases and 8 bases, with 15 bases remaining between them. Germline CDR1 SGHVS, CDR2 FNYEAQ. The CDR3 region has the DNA TGTGCCAGCACCTTGGGCCAGGGATATTCACCCCTCCACTTT. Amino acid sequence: CASTLGQGYSPLHF.

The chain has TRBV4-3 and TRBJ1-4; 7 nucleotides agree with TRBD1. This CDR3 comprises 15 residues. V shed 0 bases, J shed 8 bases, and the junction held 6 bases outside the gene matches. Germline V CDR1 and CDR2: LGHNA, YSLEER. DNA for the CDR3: TGCGCCAGCAGCCAAGAATGGCAGGGGGAGGAAAAACTGTTTTTT. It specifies CASSQEWQGEEKLFF.

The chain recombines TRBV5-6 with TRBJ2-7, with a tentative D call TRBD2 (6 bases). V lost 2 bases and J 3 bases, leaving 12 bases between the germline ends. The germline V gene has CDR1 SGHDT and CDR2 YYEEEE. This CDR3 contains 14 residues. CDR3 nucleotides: TGTGCCAGCAGCTTAGGCGGGGTCTACTACGAGCAGTACTTC. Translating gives CASSLGGVYYEQYF.